Presented here are 21 T cell receptor beta chains from one specimen sequenced in a study of blood T cell repertoires in COVID-19. This table comes from immunoSEQ multiplex PCR, and its TCRdb copy is limited to in-frame clones, with some not included. The sample consists of fewer than 200,000 clones, approximately 87% of them appearing once. Material: peripheral blood. The receptors derive from a young woman who had recovered from COVID-19.

This rearrangement joins TRBV6-4 to TRBJ1-2, with 7 bases matching TRBD1. From germline, CDR1 is MRHNA and CDR2 SNTAGT. The CDR3 consists of 14 residues. The ends lost 0 bases at V and 6 bases at J; junction bases unmatched: 4. The chain's CDR3 is CASSDSGGTDGYTF. The CDR3, as DNA: TGTGCCAGCAGTGACTCCGGCGGGACAGATGGCTACACCTTC.

The chain uses TRBV29-1 and TRBJ1-3; a possible D gene is TRBD1 (6 bases). The CDR3 extends over 14 amino acids. Trimming cost V 6 bases and J 1 base, with 13 bases left between them. Per the germline V gene, CDR1 is SQVTM and CDR2 is ANQGSEA. This chain's CDR3 is CSVADRGSGNTIYF. The CDR3 nucleotides read TGCAGCGTCGCGGACAGAGGATCTGGAAACACCATATATTTT.

The J gene is TRBJ1-1, the V gene TRBV5-5, with D tentatively TRBD1 (5 bases). Germline CDR1 reads SGHKS; CDR2 reads YYEKEE (reference sequence). This CDR3 comprises 13 residues. With 0 bases removed from V and 8 bases from J, the gap between germline ends came to 11 bases. Here the CDR3 DNA reads TGTGCCAGCAGCTTGGGGGGCAGGGCAGAAGCTTTCTTT. The encoded protein is CASSLGGRAEAFF. Full variable domain (rest looked up from reference TRBV5-5 and TRBJ1-1): DAGVTQSPTHLIKTRGQQVTLRCSPISGHKSVSWYQQVLGQGPQFIFQYYEKEERGRGNFPDRFSARQFPNYSSELNVNALLLGDSALYLCASSLGGRAEAFFGQGTRLTVV.

The gene calls are TRBV6-2 or TRBV6-3 and TRBJ1-2; tentatively, D is TRBD1 (5 bases). The germline gives CDR1 MNHEY, CDR2 SVGEGT. The CDR3 covers 12 residues. V was cut by 5 bases and J by 2 bases, with 6 bases left in between. CDR3 DNA sequence: TGTGCCAGCAGTGACAGAAACTATGGCTACACCTTC. The encoded protein is CASSDRNYGYTF.

The rearrangement uses TRBV5-6 and TRBJ2-1; possibly TRBD1 for D (6 bases). Germline V gene sequence: CDR1 SGHDT, CDR2 YYEEEE. The V gene lost 0 bases and the J gene lost 3 bases, with 13 bases spanning the gap. The CDR3 length is 16 residues. Written as DNA, the CDR3 is TGTGCCAGCAGCTTGGCGGGATGGACAGTCTACAATGAGCAGTTCTTC. Amino acids: CASSLAGWTVYNEQFF.

V is TRBV5-1 and J is TRBJ1-1; TRBD1 matches 8 bases. J was trimmed by 4 bases and V by 3 bases; bases with no gene match: 11. Germline V gene lookup returns CDR1 SGHRS and CDR2 YFSETQ. The CDR3 is 16 residues long. This CDR3 reads CASSSGGQGTGTEAFF. CDR3 bases: TGCGCCAGCAGCTCCGGAGGACAGGGAACGGGCACTGAAGCTTTCTTT.

The chain combines TRBV27 with TRBJ1-5; D is perhaps TRBD1 (5 bases). Germline CDR1 MNHEY, CDR2 SMNVEV (reference sequence). Trimming cost V 2 bases and J 7 bases, with 15 bases left between them. CDR3 size: 15 residues. The CDR3 is CASSLRIGVDQPQHF. The CDR3 DNA reads as TGTGCCAGCAGTTTAAGAATAGGGGTGGACCAGCCCCAGCATTTT.

The V gene is TRBV18, the J gene TRBJ1-4; D is unclear. Trimming left V 3 bases short and J 2 bases short, with 16 bases between. This CDR3 is 17 amino acids long. The germline V gene has CDR1 KGHSH and CDR2 LQKENI. The CDR3 here is CASSPPTSSDTNEKLFF. As DNA, the CDR3 is TGTGCCAGCTCACCTCCGACTTCTTCCGACACTAATGAAAAACTGTTTTTT.

This clone was seen a handful of times. The chain has TRBV6-4 and TRBJ2-3, with a possible D match to TRBD1 (6 bases). Germline CDR1 and CDR2: MRHNA and SNTAGT. Trimming removed 0 bases from V and 4 bases from J, with 11 bases in between. The CDR3 length is 15 residues. The CDR3 here is CASSDSTGTPDTQYF. CDR3 coding DNA: TGTGCCAGCAGTGACTCGACCGGGACACCAGATACGCAGTATTTT.

This chain joins TRBV4-3 and TRBJ2-3; D gene ambiguous. Germline CDR1 reads LGHNA; CDR2 reads YSLEER. With 1 base removed from V and 4 bases from J, the gap between germline ends came to 15 bases. The CDR3 has 16 amino acids. The CDR3 reads CASSQGLAERPDTQYF. Written as DNA, the CDR3 is TGCGCCAGCAGCCAAGGTTTGGCGGAGAGGCCAGATACGCAGTATTTT.

This chain uses TRBV7-2 with TRBJ2-2; tentative D call: TRBD2 (7 bases). The CDR3 is 14 amino acids. Germline assignment: CDR1 SGHTA and CDR2 FQGNSA. The V end lost 5 bases, the J end lost 3 bases, and 10 bases lay between the germline ends. CDR3 bases: TGTGCCAGCAGCCGGGGGGCCTACACCGGGGAGCTGTTTTTT. Its translation: CASSRGAYTGELFF.

V gene TRBV19 combines with J gene TRBJ1-4, with 8 bases lining up with TRBD1. The CDR3 sequence is 15 residues long. CDR1 and CDR2 (germline): LNHDA, SQIVND (reference sequence). Germline trimming cut 4 bases from V and 4 bases from J; bases unmatched to any gene: 5. The CDR3 DNA is TGTGCCAGTAGTAGAGGACAGGGTGTTAATGAAAAACTGTTTTTT. Residues: CASSRGQGVNEKLFF.

The V call is TRBV7-9, the J call TRBJ2-7; D remains ambiguous. Germline V gives CDR1 SEHNR, CDR2 FQNEAQ (reference sequence). The CDR3 spans 12 residues. V lost 8 bases and J lost 2, with 10 bases in between. CDR3 loop: CASSVAPYEQYF. DNA of the CDR3: TGTGCCAGCTCAGTTGCCCCCTACGAGCAGTACTTC.

The chain uses TRBV12-3 or TRBV12-4 and TRBJ1-1, with unresolved D. The CDR3 runs 11 residues. The germline V and J ends were trimmed by 3 bases and 4 bases, with 3 bases remaining between them. The DNA of the CDR3 is TGTGCCAGCAGTTTCGGCACTGAAGCTTTCTTT. It codes for CASSFGTEAFF.

This chain connects TRBV21-1 to TRBJ2-1; whether TRBD2, the table's D call, matches the DNA was not checked. TRBV21-1 corresponds to a pseudogene. There are 13 residues in the CDR3. This CDR3 reads CASSNRREDEQFF. The CDR3 DNA follows: TGTGCCAGCAGCAATAGGAGGGAAGATGAGCAGTTCTTC.

This chain connects TRBV6-5 to TRBJ2-1, with 7 bases matching TRBD2. The V gene's germline CDR1 is MNHEY and CDR2 SVGAGI. The V segment lost 0 bases and the J segment 0 bases; nucleotides outside the gene matches: 2. The CDR3 contains 16 residues. CDR3 DNA: TGTGCCAGCAGTTACTCGCGGGGGACCTCCTACAATGAGCAGTTCTTC. It is translated as CASSYSRGTSYNEQFF.

The chain uses TRBV4-3 and TRBJ1-1; 8 nucleotides match TRBD1. Looked up from germline, CDR1 is LGHNA and CDR2 is YSLEER. The CDR3 is 17 amino acids. The ends lost 0 bases at V and 1 base at J; junction bases unmatched: 7. This chain's CDR3 is CASSQDLAGGRNTEAFF. The CDR3 bases are TGCGCCAGCAGCCAAGATCTAGCAGGGGGCCGGAACACTGAAGCTTTCTTT.

This sequence joins TRBV4-3 and TRBJ1-4, with 7 bases fitting TRBD1. V trimming: 5 bases; J trimming: 5 bases; junction bases outside the gene matches: 2. CDR1 is LGHNA, CDR2 YSLEER, per germline. This CDR3 is built from 13 residues. For the CDR3, the DNA is TGCGCCAGCAGCGGGACAGCGAATGAAAAACTGTTTTTT. It encodes CASSGTANEKLFF.

The chain carries TRBV6-4 and TRBJ1-5, with 8 bases aligning to TRBD1. The length of the CDR3 is 16 residues. Losses at the gene ends were 4 bases for V and 5 bases for J; bases not matched to a gene: 10. The V gene's germline CDR1 is MRHNA and CDR2 SNTAGT. CDR3 DNA sequence: TGTGCCAGCAGTGGAACAGGGGGACTTTTCCATCAGCCCCAGCATTTT. Translation gives CASSGTGGLFHQPQHF.

The rearrangement links TRBV4-3 to TRBJ1-4; D remains unclear. CDR1 and CDR2 from the germline V gene are LGHNA and YSLEER. V was clipped by 0 bases and J by 0 bases, with 8 bases between them. CDR3 size: 16 residues. The CDR3 reads CASSQDRGPTNEKLFF. The DNA for the CDR3 is TGCGCCAGCAGCCAAGATAGAGGGCCAACTAATGAAAAACTGTTTTTT.

This clone was detected only a few times. This sequence joins TRBV19 and TRBJ1-1; a weak D match, TRBD1 (6 bases). The CDR3 contains 15 residues. Germline loops: CDR1 LNHDA, CDR2 SQIVND (reference sequence). The germline V and J ends were trimmed by 4 bases and 3 bases, with 15 bases remaining between them. The CDR3 DNA follows: TGTGCCAGTAGTACCATGGACAGATCCTACACTGAAGCTTTCTTT. The encoded protein is CASSTMDRSYTEAFF.